This T cell receptor (beta chain) derives from a study of blood T cell repertoires in COVID-19. Authors' methods: Counts of nucleated cells, estimated from reference gene primer amplification, were obtained. The repertoire was sequenced with immunoSEQ multiplex PCR; TCRdb's copy has only in-frame clones and lacks some. V and J calls and clone size follow that table, whereas D and trimming were derived from the DNA. This sample has 60,000 to 70,000 clones, with about 86% found just once. CDR1 is SGHRS, CDR2 YFSETQ, per germline. V shed 9 bases and J 6 bases; nucleotides not matched to a gene: 13. This CDR3 contains 14 residues.

The receptor comes from an older woman with acute or convalescent COVID-19. This chain joins TRBV5-1 and TRBJ2-7, with 9 bases lining up with TRBD1. What was sequenced was peripheral blood. The CDR3 coding sequence is TGCGCCACTTCCGCGGACAGGGGTATAGGCGAGCAGTACTTC. Translating it yields CATSADRGIGEQYF.